The rows below give T cell receptor beta chains drawn from one sample of a study of blood T cell repertoires in COVID-19. Assay used: immunoSEQ multiplex PCR; TCRdb lists only in-frame clones, some missing. The sample comprises roughly 70,000 clones, around 82% of which are singletons, and around 16% rests with the top ten. Sequenced: peripheral blood. The receptor source for this set is a human donor in a cohort sampled during active COVID-19. Both conserved end residues are part of each CDR3. The order of the fields is J gene, D gene, clone size, V gene, CDR3 DNA, CDR3 protein. A D gene is named only where the DNA matches it firmly. Clone size is given for some rows only: seen once, a few or many times, or a class if the clone is expanded.

j_gene: TRBJ2-2
d_gene: .
abundance: .
v_gene: TRBV11-1
CDR3nt: TGTGCCAGCAACCCACTAGTGTCCCTCTCCGGGGAGCTGTTTTTT
CDR3aa: CASNPLVSLSGELFF

j_gene: TRBJ2-7
d_gene: .
abundance: few
v_gene: TRBV3-1/TRBV3-2
CDR3nt: TGTGCCAGCAGCCAAGGGAGCGGATCCTACGAGCAGTACTTC
CDR3aa: CASSQGSGSYEQYF

j_gene: TRBJ2-6
d_gene: .
abundance: .
v_gene: TRBV5-4
CDR3nt: TGTGCCAGCAGCTTGGGGGCAACAAGCTCTGGGGCCAACGTCCTGACTTTC
CDR3aa: CASSLGATSSGANVLTF

j_gene: TRBJ1-2
d_gene: .
abundance: once
v_gene: TRBV19
CDR3nt: TGTGCCAGTAGTATCGGGGGGCGAATAGACTATGGCTACACCTTC
CDR3aa: CASSIGGRIDYGYTF

j_gene: TRBJ2-7
d_gene: TRBD2
abundance: few
v_gene: TRBV2
CDR3nt: TGTGCCAGCAGTGCCAGCGGGAGGGCCGAGCAGTACTTC
CDR3aa: CASSASGRAEQYF

j_gene: TRBJ1-2
d_gene: .
abundance: few
v_gene: TRBV19
CDR3nt: TGTGCCAGTCGAGAGACAGCCCGATATGGCTACACCTTC
CDR3aa: CASRETARYGYTF

j_gene: TRBJ2-5
d_gene: .
abundance: .
v_gene: TRBV18
CDR3nt: TGTGCCAGCTCACCCGCCGGGGTAGCGCGAGAGACCCAGTACTTC
CDR3aa: CASSPAGVARETQYF

j_gene: TRBJ2-5
d_gene: TRBD2
abundance: .
v_gene: TRBV25-1
CDR3nt: TGTGCCAGCAGTGAATGGGCTAGCGGGACAGAGACCCAGTACTTC
CDR3aa: CASSEWASGTETQYF

j_gene: TRBJ2-2
d_gene: TRBD2
abundance: few
v_gene: TRBV5-1
CDR3nt: TGCGCCAGCAGCCCAACTAGCGGCGCGAACACCGGGGAGCTGTTTTTT
CDR3aa: CASSPTSGANTGELFF

j_gene: TRBJ2-1
d_gene: .
abundance: once
v_gene: TRBV7-9
CDR3nt: TGTGCCAGCAGTTCCACCCGATCCCGGGAGTGGAAGCATGAGCAGTTCTTC
CDR3aa: CASSSTRSREWKHEQFF

j_gene: TRBJ2-3
d_gene: .
abundance: .
v_gene: TRBV27
CDR3nt: TGTGCCAGCAGTTTATCGGTCCCCCCGGTATCAGATACGCAGTATTTT
CDR3aa: CASSLSVPPVSDTQYF

j_gene: TRBJ2-7
d_gene: .
abundance: .
v_gene: TRBV25-1
CDR3nt: TGTGCCAGCGCCTGGGGAGGGGGACGCTACGAGCAGTACTTC
CDR3aa: CASAWGGGRYEQYF

j_gene: TRBJ1-4
d_gene: TRBD1
abundance: .
v_gene: TRBV5-1
CDR3nt: TGCGCCAGCAGCTGGGGACAGGGAACGGGACTGTTTTTT
CDR3aa: CASSWGQGTGLFF

j_gene: TRBJ1-1
d_gene: .
abundance: .
v_gene: TRBV11-2
CDR3nt: TGTGCCAGCAGCTTAGGGGACAAAAACACTGAAGCTTTCTTT
CDR3aa: CASSLGDKNTEAFF

j_gene: TRBJ2-7
d_gene: TRBD2
abundance: once
v_gene: TRBV10-3
CDR3nt: TGTGCCATCAGCCGTCGGGAGGAGGGATCCTACGAGCAGTACTTC
CDR3aa: CAISRREEGSYEQYF

j_gene: TRBJ1-5
d_gene: .
abundance: medium-sized
v_gene: TRBV4-1
CDR3nt: TGCGCCAGCAGCCAAGAGGCGGCAGCGGGGCAGCCCCAGCATTTT
CDR3aa: CASSQEAAAGQPQHF

j_gene: TRBJ2-1
d_gene: TRBD1
abundance: .
v_gene: TRBV11-2
CDR3nt: TGTGCCAGCAGCTTAGATTGGACAGGGGACAATGAGCAGTTCTTC
CDR3aa: CASSLDWTGDNEQFF

j_gene: TRBJ2-7
d_gene: .
abundance: .
v_gene: TRBV6-2/TRBV6-3
CDR3nt: TGTGCCAGCAGTAAGCCATACTACGAGCAGTACTTC
CDR3aa: CASSKPYYEQYF

j_gene: TRBJ2-7
d_gene: TRBD1
abundance: .
v_gene: TRBV10-1
CDR3nt: TGCGCCAGCAGTGAGTCGGGACAGGGGAAATCCTACGAGCAGTACTTC
CDR3aa: CASSESGQGKSYEQYF

j_gene: TRBJ2-7
d_gene: TRBD1
abundance: .
v_gene: TRBV3-1/TRBV3-2
CDR3nt: TGTGCCAGCAGCCAAGAACGGCCGGGACAGTCCTACGAGCAGTACTTC
CDR3aa: CASSQERPGQSYEQYF

j_gene: TRBJ2-5
d_gene: TRBD2
abundance: .
v_gene: TRBV5-1
CDR3nt: TGCGCCAGCAGCTCGTCGCTAGCGGCAGAGACCCAGTACTTC
CDR3aa: CASSSSLAAETQYF

j_gene: TRBJ2-7
d_gene: .
abundance: .
v_gene: TRBV28
CDR3nt: TGTGCCAGCAGCCGGGTAGGGGGGGGCTACGAGCAGTACTTC
CDR3aa: CASSRVGGGYEQYF

j_gene: TRBJ2-1
d_gene: TRBD2
abundance: .
v_gene: TRBV6-5
CDR3nt: TGTGCCAGCAGTTTGCCGGGAGGGCCAGTCTATGAGCAGTTCTTC
CDR3aa: CASSLPGGPVYEQFF

j_gene: TRBJ2-7
d_gene: .
abundance: .
v_gene: TRBV23-1
CDR3nt: TGCGCCGCGGGCTCCTACGAGCAGTACTTC
CDR3aa: CAAGSYEQYF

j_gene: TRBJ2-1
d_gene: .
abundance: .
v_gene: TRBV1
CDR3nt: TGCACCAGCAGCCAAGAAGGGCCCCGGGAACTAGCGAGGGTCCAGTTCTTC
CDR3aa: CTSSQEGPRELARVQFF

j_gene: TRBJ1-2
d_gene: .
abundance: .
v_gene: TRBV7-9
CDR3nt: TGTGCCAGCAGCTTAGACCTAGGTCATGGCTACACCTTC
CDR3aa: CASSLDLGHGYTF

j_gene: TRBJ2-6
d_gene: .
abundance: .
v_gene: TRBV4-2
CDR3nt: TGTGCCAGCAGCCAAGAACCTAGCGTCTACTCTGGGGCCAACGTCCTGACTTTC
CDR3aa: CASSQEPSVYSGANVLTF

j_gene: TRBJ2-7
d_gene: TRBD1
abundance: .
v_gene: TRBV2
CDR3nt: TGTGCCAGCAGGGGGGACAGGCTTACCTACGAGCAGTACTTC
CDR3aa: CASRGDRLTYEQYF

j_gene: TRBJ1-3
d_gene: TRBD1
abundance: once
v_gene: TRBV3-1/TRBV3-2
CDR3nt: TGTGCCAGCAGAGTACAGGGGGCTGGAAACACCATATATTTT
CDR3aa: CASRVQGAGNTIYF

j_gene: TRBJ2-7
d_gene: TRBD1
abundance: .
v_gene: TRBV5-1
CDR3nt: TGCGCCAGCAGCTTGTACGGGACAGCCTACGAGCAGTACTTC
CDR3aa: CASSLYGTAYEQYF

j_gene: TRBJ2-4
d_gene: TRBD2
abundance: .
v_gene: TRBV19
CDR3nt: TGTGCCAGTAGTAGCGGGAGGAAAAACATTCAGTACTTC
CDR3aa: CASSSGRKNIQYF

j_gene: TRBJ1-3
d_gene: .
abundance: .
v_gene: TRBV10-1
CDR3nt: TGCGCCAGCAGTGTGGCAGTTGGAAACACCATATATTTT
CDR3aa: CASSVAVGNTIYF

j_gene: TRBJ1-2
d_gene: .
abundance: .
v_gene: TRBV21-1
CDR3nt: TGTGCCAGCAGCAACCCGGGACAGCCTTATGGCTACACCTTC
CDR3aa: CASSNPGQPYGYTF

j_gene: TRBJ2-7
d_gene: TRBD1
abundance: .
v_gene: TRBV19
CDR3nt: TGTGCCAGTAGTATACCTGGGACAGGGGGAACCTACGAGCAGTACTTC
CDR3aa: CASSIPGTGGTYEQYF

j_gene: TRBJ2-6
d_gene: .
abundance: .
v_gene: TRBV2
CDR3nt: TGTGCCAGCAGCTTGGGCCTCGCTGGGGCCAACGTCCTGACTTTC
CDR3aa: CASSLGLAGANVLTF

j_gene: TRBJ1-1
d_gene: TRBD1
abundance: .
v_gene: TRBV7-9
CDR3nt: TGTGCCAGCAGTCGGGACAGGGCGGACACTGAAGCTTTCTTT
CDR3aa: CASSRDRADTEAFF

j_gene: TRBJ1-2
d_gene: .
abundance: .
v_gene: TRBV19
CDR3nt: TGTGCCAGTAGTACGGACGTGGGAGAGGGCTACACCTTC
CDR3aa: CASSTDVGEGYTF

j_gene: TRBJ2-3
d_gene: .
abundance: .
v_gene: TRBV7-9
CDR3nt: TGTGCCAGCAGCCCGAGCCAAGCGGAGAACACAGATACGCAGTATTTT
CDR3aa: CASSPSQAENTDTQYF

j_gene: TRBJ1-3
d_gene: TRBD1
abundance: .
v_gene: TRBV7-9
CDR3nt: TGTGCCAGCAGCTCTCCGGGACAGAGCTCTGGAAACACCATATATTTT
CDR3aa: CASSSPGQSSGNTIYF

j_gene: TRBJ2-1
d_gene: .
abundance: .
v_gene: TRBV5-8
CDR3nt: TGTGCCAGCAGCCCACGACTCGGGTACAATGAGCAGTTCTTC
CDR3aa: CASSPRLGYNEQFF

j_gene: TRBJ1-2
d_gene: .
abundance: .
v_gene: TRBV18
CDR3nt: TGTGCCAGCTCACCGGACACTAACTATGGCTACACCTTC
CDR3aa: CASSPDTNYGYTF

j_gene: TRBJ1-2
d_gene: .
abundance: .
v_gene: TRBV28
CDR3nt: TGTGCCAGCAGCGGGGGAGTCCTGAACTATGGCTACACCTTC
CDR3aa: CASSGGVLNYGYTF

j_gene: TRBJ2-3
d_gene: TRBD1
abundance: .
v_gene: TRBV6-4
CDR3nt: TGTGCCAGCAGTGAAAGACAGGGCTCTAGCACAGATACGCAGTATTTT
CDR3aa: CASSERQGSSTDTQYF

j_gene: TRBJ1-2
d_gene: .
abundance: .
v_gene: TRBV7-2
CDR3nt: TGTGCCAGCAGCCCGGTCCGGGGACAAGGTGGCTACACCTTC
CDR3aa: CASSPVRGQGGYTF

j_gene: TRBJ1-1
d_gene: .
abundance: .
v_gene: TRBV5-1
CDR3nt: TGCGCCAGCAGCAACGCTGGGGCGGCTGAAGCTTTCTTT
CDR3aa: CASSNAGAAEAFF

j_gene: TRBJ1-1
d_gene: .
abundance: .
v_gene: TRBV29-1
CDR3nt: TGCAGCGCAAACACAGGCAACACTGAAGCTTTCTTT
CDR3aa: CSANTGNTEAFF

j_gene: TRBJ2-3
d_gene: .
abundance: .
v_gene: TRBV12-3/TRBV12-4
CDR3nt: TGTGCCAGCAGTTTTAGCGGTCCCGGTACGCAGTATTTT
CDR3aa: CASSFSGPGTQYF

j_gene: TRBJ2-7
d_gene: TRBD2
abundance: .
v_gene: TRBV11-2
CDR3nt: TGTGCCAGCAGGCCCTTTCTTAGCGGGAGTAGGTACGAGCAGTACTTC
CDR3aa: CASRPFLSGSRYEQYF

j_gene: TRBJ2-7
d_gene: TRBD2
abundance: .
v_gene: TRBV7-9
CDR3nt: TGTGCCAGCAGTCGGACTAGCGCCGTCGAGCAGTACTTC
CDR3aa: CASSRTSAVEQYF